The 4 T cell receptor beta chains below all came from one sample that was sequenced in a study of identical twins. TCRdb reanalysed the 5' RACE reads using MiXCR and keeps one entry per CDR3 protein. The sample consists of 450,000 to 650,000 distinct CDR3 sequences, 13% to 15% of them appearing once. This sample was also put to use in a study of yellow fever vaccine responses in identical twins.

Sequencing input: CD4+ T cells sorted from blood. All receptors come from a woman between 18 and 29 years old in good health.

In its sample, this clonotype was seen many times. This chain links TRBV3-1 with TRBJ2-1; D possibly corresponds to TRBD2 (5 bases). Trimming cost V 4 bases and J 5 bases, with 12 bases left between them. This CDR3 comprises 14 residues. From germline, CDR1 is LGHDT and CDR2 YNNKEL (reference sequence). The CDR3 nucleotides read TGTGCCAGCAGCCCCCGGACTGAGCACAATGAGCAGTTCTTC. Amino acid sequence: CASSPRTEHNEQFF.

CDR3 sequence (DNA): TGTGCCAGCAGCCCGCTGGGACCGTGGGCCTACGAGCAGTACTTC. Residues: CASSPLGPWAYEQYF. This chain joins TRBV5-5 and TRBJ2-7; perhaps D is TRBD1 or TRBD2 (5 bases each). Per germline, CDR1 SGHKS and CDR2 YYEKEE (reference sequence). The CDR3 has 15 residues. The V end was cut by 4 bases, the J end by 2 bases, with 16 bases between. Based on the CDR3 plus reference TRBV5-5 and TRBJ2-7, the full variable domain is DAGVTQSPTHLIKTRGQQVTLRCSPISGHKSVSWYQQVLGQGPQFIFQYYEKEERGRGNFPDRFSARQFPNYSSELNVNALLLGDSALYLCASSPLGPWAYEQYFGPGTRLTVT.

This clonotype has a handful of counts. This chain uses TRBV20-1 with TRBJ2-1; D not resolved. The CDR3 runs to 11 residues. Looked up from germline, CDR1 is DFQATT and CDR2 is SNEGSKA (reference sequence). V dropped 6 bases and J dropped 4 bases, with 7 bases sitting between them. The CDR3 region is CSANTYNEQFF. In DNA form, the CDR3 reads TGCAGTGCCAATACGTACAATGAGCAGTTCTTC.

At least ten counts were recorded for this clonotype. V usage is TRBV6-1 and J usage is TRBJ1-5; TRBD1 matches at 7 bases. J lost 4 bases, V lost 6 bases, and 6 bases had no gene match. Germline V gene data show CDR1 as MNHNS and CDR2 as SASEGT. This CDR3 has 14 amino acids. The CDR3 spells CASSRQGGNQPQHF. For the CDR3, the DNA is TGTGCCAGCAGCCGACAGGGTGGGAATCAGCCCCAGCATTTT.